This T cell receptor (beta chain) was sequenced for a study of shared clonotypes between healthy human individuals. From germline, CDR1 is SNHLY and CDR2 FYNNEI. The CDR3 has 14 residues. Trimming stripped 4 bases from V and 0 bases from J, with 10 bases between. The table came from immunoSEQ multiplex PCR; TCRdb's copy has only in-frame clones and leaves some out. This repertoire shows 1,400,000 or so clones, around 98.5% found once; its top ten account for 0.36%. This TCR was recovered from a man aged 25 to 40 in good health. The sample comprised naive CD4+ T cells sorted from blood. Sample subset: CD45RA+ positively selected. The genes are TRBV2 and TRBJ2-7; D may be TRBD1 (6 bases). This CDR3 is CASSGTGTSYEQYF. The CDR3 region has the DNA TGTGCCAGCAGTGGCACAGGGACCTCCTACGAGCAGTACTTC.